These 26 T cell receptor beta chains share one sample of origin, sequenced in a study of response to subunit inactivated influenza vaccine listed by TCRdb under 2018. Receptor libraries were prepared by RT-PCR. Data came from an Illumina HiSeq 2500. TCRdb passed the public sequencing reads through fastp at Q25 and MiXCR, retaining productive beta sequences. All rows with the same CDR3 protein become a single entry with the most common DNA and genes. For this sample there are about 580,000 distinct CDR3 sequences; around 13% appear just once. The ten largest clonotypes hold around 10% of the sample. The sequenced sample was PBMCs from blood, obtained 12 days after vaccination. The source of these receptors is a man over 45 who received an inactivated influenza vaccine. Donor details come from another sample of the same person, matched by shared clones.

This chain's CDR3 is CASSSGGLLNTEAFF. CDR3 coding DNA: TGTGCCAGCAGCTCCGGGGGCCTATTGAACACTGAAGCTTTCTTT. This chain links TRBV5-6 with TRBJ1-1; tentatively, D is TRBD1 (6 bases). The CDR3 contains 15 residues. Trimming shortened V by 3 bases and J by 0 bases, and 12 bases separated the two germline ends. Germline lookup yields CDR1 SGHDT and CDR2 YYEEEE.

Only a few counts were recorded for this clonotype. The chain couples TRBV12-3 or TRBV12-4 to TRBJ1-1; TRBD1 is a possible D gene (5 bases). The V end lost 3 bases, the J end lost 3 bases, and 11 bases lay between the germline ends. The CDR3 consists of 14 residues. The CDR3 spells CASSFGGGHTEAFF. Here the CDR3 DNA reads TGTGCCAGCAGTTTTGGGGGAGGGCACACTGAAGCTTTCTTT.

The sample holds a few counts of this clonotype. The CDR3 nucleotides read TGTGCCAGCAGCCCTGCAGGGATCCGACTTCCGACCGTTTTCTACGAGCAGTACTTC. It translates to CASSPAGIRLPTVFYEQYF. The V call is TRBV11-2, the J call TRBJ2-7; the D gene is possibly TRBD1 (5 bases). V dropped 5 bases and J dropped 3 bases, with 29 bases sitting between them. The CDR3 is 19 amino acids. Germline V gene lookup returns CDR1 SGHAT and CDR2 FQNNGV.

This clonotype was detected only a few times. The chain is built from TRBV20-1 and TRBJ2-1; either TRBD1 or TRBD2 may supply D (5 bases each). This CDR3 contains 15 residues. Trimming stripped 0 bases from V and 0 bases from J, with 9 bases between. Germline lookup yields CDR1 DFQATT and CDR2 SNEGSKA (reference sequence). CDR3 sequence (DNA): TGCAGTGCTAGAGACAGGGAGAGCTCCTACAATGAGCAGTTCTTC. Its protein is CSARDRESSYNEQFF.

This rearrangement joins TRBV10-3 to TRBJ2-3; tentative D call: TRBD1 (5 bases). V lost 11 bases and J 2 bases, leaving 14 bases between the germline ends. The CDR3 has 13 amino acids. Germline V gene lookup returns CDR1 ENHRY and CDR2 SYGVKD. CDR3 amino acids: CAASRENTDTQYF. For the CDR3, the DNA is TGTGCCGCCAGCAGGGAAAACACAGATACGCAGTATTTT.

The chain couples TRBV7-9 to TRBJ2-1; D might be TRBD1 or TRBD2, each matching 5 bases. Germline CDR1 is SEHNR and CDR2 is FQNEAQ (reference sequence). V was pared by 0 bases and J by 7 bases, with 10 bases between. CDR3 size: 14 residues. The CDR3: CASSLAGDGNEQFF. CDR3 coding DNA: TGTGCCAGCAGCTTAGCGGGGGACGGGAATGAGCAGTTCTTC.

This clonotype was seen a handful of times. V is TRBV5-1 and J is TRBJ2-3, with 8 bases fitting TRBD1. CDR1 is SGHRS, CDR2 YFSETQ, per germline. The CDR3 is 15 amino acids. V lost 4 bases, J lost 2 bases, and 6 bases stayed unmatched. CDR3 in amino acids: CASSPDRGNTDTQYF. For the CDR3, the DNA is TGCGCCAGCAGCCCCGACAGGGGAAACACAGATACGCAGTATTTT.

This clonotype was observed a few times. The CDR3 reads CASSAVRQGVGGEQFF. CDR3 sequence (DNA): TGCGCCAGCAGCGCGGTCCGGCAGGGGGTCGGTGGTGAGCAGTTCTTC. This sequence joins TRBV5-1 and TRBJ2-1, with 7 bases fitting TRBD1. CDR3 length equals 16 residues. With 4 bases clipped from V and 9 bases from J, the junction kept 16 bases outside the gene matches. Germline lookup yields CDR1 SGHRS and CDR2 YFSETQ.

This clonotype was recorded a few times. This chain links TRBV20-1 with TRBJ1-3; D unclear. Looked up from germline, CDR1 is DFQATT and CDR2 is SNEGSKA (reference sequence). Trimming removed 5 bases from V and 0 bases from J, with 11 bases in between. The CDR3 covers 14 residues. CDR3 nucleotides: TGCAGTGCTGCCGCGTTCCACTCTGGAAACACCATATATTTT. This sequence encodes CSAAAFHSGNTIYF.

This clonotype was counted a few times. The rearrangement uses TRBV12-3 or TRBV12-4 and TRBJ2-2; TRBD2 might be the D (5 bases). CDR3 length equals 11 residues. V was pared by 6 bases and J by 9 bases, with 8 bases between. This CDR3 is CASSGVRELFF. The CDR3 coding sequence is TGTGCCAGCAGCGGGGTGAGGGAGCTGTTTTTT.

This chain joins TRBV20-1 and TRBJ1-4, with 10 bases fitting TRBD1. J lost 1 base, V lost 1 base, and 3 bases had no gene match. Germline CDR1 DFQATT, CDR2 SNEGSKA (reference sequence). CDR3 length equals 16 residues. The CDR3 DNA follows: TGCAGTGCTAGAGTTGGGACAGGGGTAACTAATGAAAAACTGTTTTTT. Residues: CSARVGTGVTNEKLFF.

At least ten counts were recorded for this clonotype. CDR3 nucleotide sequence: TGTGCCAGCAGTCCGGGACAGGTGTACGAGCAGTACTTC. Protein: CASSPGQVYEQYF. The chain couples TRBV6-6 to TRBJ2-7, with 8 positions matching TRBD1. Per the germline V gene, CDR1 is MNHNY and CDR2 is SVGAGI (reference sequence). This CDR3 is 13 amino acids long. V trimming: 5 bases; J trimming: 4 bases; junction bases outside the gene matches: 4.

This clonotype showed up just a few times. V is TRBV6-1 and J is TRBJ2-3, with 9 positions matching TRBD1. There are 14 residues in the CDR3. V lost 6 bases and J lost 3; bases outside the gene matches: 4. The germline gives CDR1 MNHNS, CDR2 SASEGT. Here the CDR3 DNA reads TGTGCCAGCAGAGACAGGGGGGAAACAGATACGCAGTATTTT. This sequence encodes CASRDRGETDTQYF.

CDR3 in amino acids: CASSEVNEETQYF. The CDR3 bases are TGTGCCAGCAGTGAAGTAAATGAAGAGACCCAGTACTTC. The gene calls are TRBV6-1 and TRBJ2-5; D not resolved. The CDR3 consists of 13 residues. Germline CDR1 reads MNHNS; CDR2 reads SASEGT. Trimming cost V 1 base and J 3 bases, with 6 bases left between them.

The chain is built from TRBV29-1 and TRBJ1-1; D ambiguous. Germline V gene lookup returns CDR1 SQVTM and CDR2 ANQGSEA. There are 11 residues in the CDR3. Trimming took off 6 bases at V and 6 bases at J, with 11 bases between the two ends. The CDR3 DNA reads as TGCAGCGTAGGACGGTACCCTGAAGCTTTCTTT. Translated, it gives CSVGRYPEAFF.

The chain is built from TRBV2 and TRBJ1-1; 8 bases fit TRBD1. CDR1 is SNHLY, CDR2 FYNNEI, per germline. After removal of 3 bases from V and 4 bases from J, the junction contained 4 bases not matched to a gene. This CDR3 comprises 14 residues. The CDR3 sequence is CASSDTDRGTEAFF. The CDR3 coding sequence is TGTGCCAGCAGTGACACCGACAGGGGCACTGAAGCTTTCTTT.

This clonotype came up a few times. CDR3 DNA: TGCGCCAGCAGCTTGGTCGGGACAGGGCCCAATACGCAGTATTTT. Amino acids: CASSLVGTGPNTQYF. The V gene is TRBV5-1, the J gene TRBJ2-3; 9 nucleotides agree with TRBD1. Germline V gives CDR1 SGHRS, CDR2 YFSETQ. This CDR3 has 15 amino acids. Trimming at V came to 0 bases and at J to 7 bases, leaving 6 bases not matched to a gene. Based on the CDR3 plus reference TRBV5-1 and TRBJ2-3, the full variable domain is KAGVTQTPRYLIKTRGQQVTLSCSPISGHRSVSWYQQTPGQGLQFLFEYFSETQRNKGNFPGRFSGRQFSNSRSEMNVSTLELGDSALYLCASSLVGTGPNTQYFGPGTRLTVL.

This clonotype has a handful of counts. The CDR3 loop is CASSRDISAEAFF. In DNA form, the CDR3 reads TGTGCCAGCAGTCGGGACATTTCGGCTGAAGCTTTCTTT. The rearrangement uses TRBV12-3 or TRBV12-4 and TRBJ1-1, with D perhaps matching TRBD1 (6 bases). The V gene lost 5 bases and the J gene lost 6 bases, with 13 bases spanning the gap. CDR3 length: 13 amino acids.

Ten or more counts support this clonotype. The chain couples TRBV7-9 to TRBJ1-1; D ambiguous. Germline V gives CDR1 SEHNR, CDR2 FQNEAQ (reference sequence). CDR3 size: 17 residues. V was trimmed by 1 base and J by 1 base, leaving 16 bases between them. The CDR3 region has the DNA TGTGCCAGCAGCTTAGTTCTCGGCAGCGGTTGGAACACTGAAGCTTTCTTT. The encoded protein is CASSLVLGSGWNTEAFF. Using reference TRBV7-9 and TRBJ1-1 for the parts outside the CDR3, the full variable domain is DTGVSQNPRHKITKRGQNVTFRCDPISEHNRLYWYRQTLGQGPEFLTYFQNEAQLEKSRLLSDRFSAERPKGSFSTLEIQRTEQGDSAMYLCASSLVLGSGWNTEAFFGQGTRLTVV.

This clonotype was recorded a few times. This chain links TRBV7-8 with TRBJ2-7, with TRBD1 matching over 8 bases. From germline, CDR1 is SGHVS and CDR2 FQNEAQ. The V and J ends lost 5 bases and 7 bases, in that order; junction bases with no gene match: 13. CDR3 size: 15 residues. The CDR3 spells CASSLLTQGAGEQYF. The CDR3 nucleotides read TGTGCCAGCAGCCTCCTAACGCAGGGGGCAGGGGAGCAGTACTTC.

This clonotype was seen a handful of times. The chain's CDR3 is CASRQTDNRAYEQYF. In DNA, the CDR3 is TGTGCCAGCAGACAAACGGACAACAGGGCCTACGAGCAGTACTTC. The rearrangement joins TRBV11-2 to TRBJ2-7; D possibly corresponds to TRBD1 (6 bases). The germline gives CDR1 SGHAT, CDR2 FQNNGV. The ends were cut back, 6 bases at V and 2 bases at J, with 17 bases in the middle. This CDR3 region has 15 residues.

This clonotype was seen a few times. In nucleotides, the CDR3 is TGCAGTGCCGTACCCCTTTTCGCTGAAGCTTTCTTT. Translated: CSAVPLFAEAFF. The chain links TRBV20-1 to TRBJ1-1; D is ambiguous. Trimming pared 6 bases from V and 6 bases from J, leaving 14 bases between. The CDR3 is 12 residues long. The V gene's germline CDR1 is DFQATT and CDR2 SNEGSKA (reference sequence).

This clonotype turned up a few times. The CDR3, as DNA: TGTGCCAGCTCTCGGACAGCGGATCAGACCCAGTACTTC. Amino acid sequence: CASSRTADQTQYF. The rearrangement uses TRBV18 and TRBJ2-5; tentative D call: TRBD1 (6 bases). The V gene lost 6 bases and the J gene lost 6 bases, with 14 bases spanning the gap. CDR3 length: 13 amino acids. In germline, CDR1 is KGHSH, CDR2 LQKENI.

This clonotype was detected a few times. The chain employs TRBV9 and TRBJ2-7; D gene unclear. Germline V gene data show CDR1 as SGDLS and CDR2 as YYNGEE. This CDR3 spans 16 amino acids. Trimming stripped 0 bases from V and 3 bases from J, with 16 bases between. CDR3 sequence (DNA): TGTGCCAGCAGCGTAGGAGGTGGACGGTTTAACTACGAGCAGTACTTC. Translating gives CASSVGGGRFNYEQYF.

J is TRBJ2-5 and V is TRBV2; 12 positions agree with TRBD2. Germline V gives CDR1 SNHLY, CDR2 FYNNEI. The V segment lost 4 bases and the J segment 0 bases; nucleotides outside the gene matches: 6. This CDR3 contains 17 residues. CDR3 residues: CASSAPTSGGYQETQYF. DNA for the CDR3: TGTGCCAGCAGTGCGCCAACTAGCGGGGGGTACCAAGAGACCCAGTACTTC. Complete variable domain (other parts from reference TRBV2 and TRBJ2-5): EPEVTQTPSHQVTQMGQEVILRCVPISNHLYFYWYRQILGQKVEFLVSFYNNEISEKSEIFDDQFSVERPDGSNFTLKIRSTKLEDSAMYFCASSAPTSGGYQETQYFGPGTRLLVL.

This chain links TRBV21-1 with TRBJ1-2; the table's D call TRBD1 went unverified against the DNA. TRBV21-1 is a recognized pseudogene. The CDR3 totals 20 residues. This CDR3 reads CASSKAERDRVTGSYYGYTF. CDR3 sequence (DNA): TGTGCCAGCAGCAAAGCAGAGCGGGACAGAGTCACCGGCTCCTACTATGGCTACACCTTC.